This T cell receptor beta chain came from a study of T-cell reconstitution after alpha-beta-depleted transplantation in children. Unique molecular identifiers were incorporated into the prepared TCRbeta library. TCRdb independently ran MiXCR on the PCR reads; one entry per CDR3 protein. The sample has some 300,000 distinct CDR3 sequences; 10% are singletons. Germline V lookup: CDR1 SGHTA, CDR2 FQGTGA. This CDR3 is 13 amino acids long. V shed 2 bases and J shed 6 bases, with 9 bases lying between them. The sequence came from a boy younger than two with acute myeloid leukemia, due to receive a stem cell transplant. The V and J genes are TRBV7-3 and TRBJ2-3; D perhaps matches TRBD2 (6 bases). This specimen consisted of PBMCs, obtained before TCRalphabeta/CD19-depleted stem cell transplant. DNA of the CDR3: TGTGCCAGCAGCTTAGGGACTTCTGATACGCAGTATTTT. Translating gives CASSLGTSDTQYF.